Presented here are 28 T cell receptor beta chains from one specimen sequenced in a study of pediatric ulcerative colitis. Libraries were prepared by immunoSEQ multiplex PCR; TCRdb keeps only in-frame clonotypes and omits some of them. This table holds 20,000 to 25,000 clones, over 55% found once. During colonoscopy, one to two rectal pinch biopsies were collected. Specimen: gut tissue. The receptor source for this set is a boy younger than 18 with severe ulcerative colitis.

The chain carries TRBV5-1 and TRBJ1-1; tentatively, D is TRBD1 (5 bases). Trimming shortened V by 0 bases and J by 5 bases, and 14 bases separated the two germline ends. Germline lookup yields CDR1 SGHRS and CDR2 YFSETQ. This CDR3 is built from 15 residues. The CDR3 loop is CASSLVVREETEAFF. The CDR3 nucleotides are TGCGCCAGCAGCTTGGTGGTCAGGGAGGAGACTGAAGCTTTCTTT.

This clone was detected a few times. The J gene is TRBJ1-1, the V gene TRBV11-2; D unclear. V lost 1 base and J 7 bases, leaving 7 bases between the germline ends. Germline CDR1 SGHAT, CDR2 FQNNGV. The CDR3 spans 12 residues. CDR3 in amino acids: CASSLAGSEAFF. Written as DNA, the CDR3 is TGTGCCAGCAGCTTAGCCGGGAGTGAAGCTTTCTTT.

This sequence joins TRBV19 and TRBJ2-3; the D is unclear. Per germline, CDR1 LNHDA and CDR2 SQIVND (reference sequence). V lost 2 bases and J 0 bases, leaving 9 bases between the germline ends. CDR3 length: 15 residues. This chain's CDR3 is CASSIQYYSTDTQYF. CDR3 bases: TGTGCCAGTAGTATACAGTATTATAGCACAGATACGCAGTATTTT.

The sample holds a few counts of this clone. The genes are TRBV11-3 and TRBJ1-4; 10 nucleotides agree with TRBD1. The CDR3 has 15 amino acids. V dropped 5 bases and J dropped 7; count of bases not matched to a gene: 7. The germline V gene encodes CDR1 SGHNT and CDR2 YENEEA. Here the CDR3 reads CASSLSTGGSEKLFF. In nucleotides, the CDR3 is TGTGCCAGCAGCCTATCGACAGGGGGCAGTGAAAAACTGTTTTTT.

This sequence joins TRBV7-3 and TRBJ2-1; tentatively, D is TRBD2 (6 bases). V lost 1 base and J 8 bases, leaving 12 bases between the germline ends. The CDR3 totals 14 residues. Per germline, CDR1 SGHTA and CDR2 FQGTGA. The CDR3: CASSLMGEADEQFF. The CDR3 DNA reads TGTGCCAGCAGCTTAATGGGGGAGGCGGATGAGCAGTTCTTC.

This chain uses TRBV30 with TRBJ2-4; 9 bases are shared with TRBD1. With V trimmed by 2 bases and J by 9 bases, 8 bases remained unmatched. Germline V CDR1 and CDR2: GTSNPN, SVGIG (reference sequence). The CDR3 has 14 residues. The CDR3 protein is CAWSPGTGSAIQYF. DNA for the CDR3: TGTGCCTGGAGTCCAGGGACAGGGAGCGCCATTCAGTACTTC. The complete variable domain, with remaining parts taken from reference TRBV30 and TRBJ2-4, reads SQTIHQWPATLVQPVGSPLSLECTVEGTSNPNLYWYRQAAGRGLQLLFYSVGIGQISSEVPQNLSASRPQDRQFILSSKKLLLSDSGFYLCAWSPGTGSAIQYFGAGTRLSVL.

This chain connects TRBV5-6 to TRBJ1-2; weak D call: TRBD1 (6 bases). The CDR3 loop spans 15 amino acids. Germline-derived CDR1 and CDR2 are SGHDT and YYEEEE. Trimming removed 0 bases from V and 2 bases from J, with 11 bases in between. CDR3 protein: CASSLVPGENYGYTF. In DNA, the CDR3 is TGTGCCAGCAGCTTGGTGCCAGGGGAGAACTATGGCTACACCTTC.

The chain recombines TRBV2 with TRBJ2-1; 8 bases are shared with TRBD2. The CDR3 has 14 amino acids. V lost 5 bases and J lost 5; bases outside the gene matches: 5. Germline V gene sequence: CDR1 SNHLY, CDR2 FYNNEI. CDR3 sequence: CASSKRESDNEQFF. CDR3 sequence (DNA): TGTGCCAGCAGTAAGCGGGAGAGTGACAATGAGCAGTTCTTC.

The chain recombines TRBV11-2 with TRBJ2-5; 8 bases line up with TRBD1. J gave up 8 bases and V 0 bases, and 8 bases lay outside the gene matches. The CDR3 has 15 amino acids. The germline V gene has CDR1 SGHAT and CDR2 FQNNGV. Written as DNA, the CDR3 is TGTGCCAGCAGCTTAGACGACAGGGGCACGGCAACCCAGTACTTC. Residues: CASSLDDRGTATQYF. Combining the CDR3 with reference TRBV11-2 and TRBJ2-5 gives the whole variable domain EAGVAQSPRYKIIEKRQSVAFWCNPISGHATLYWYQQILGQGPKLLIQFQNNGVVDDSQLPKDRFSAERLKGVDSTLKIQPAKLEDSAVYLCASSLDDRGTATQYFGPGTRLLVL.

This clone has only a few counts. The rearrangement uses TRBV27 and TRBJ2-5; D not resolved. The CDR3 is 13 amino acids. Germline CDR1 and CDR2: MNHEY and SMNVEV (reference sequence). Trimming cost V 6 bases and J 5 bases, with 13 bases left between them. The CDR3 DNA reads TGTGCCAGCAGGAGAAGGAGTTGGGAGACCCAGTACTTC. This translates into CASRRRSWETQYF.

V is TRBV28 and J is TRBJ2-7; D unclear. This CDR3 contains 11 residues. The ends were cut back, 5 bases at V and 9 bases at J, with 11 bases in the middle. The germline gives CDR1 MDHEN, CDR2 SYDVKM. CDR3 DNA sequence: TGTGCCAGCAGTCCACAAAGAGTGCAGTACTTC. This sequence encodes CASSPQRVQYF.

V is TRBV5-1 and J is TRBJ2-5, with D possibly being TRBD1 or TRBD2 (5 bases each). Germline V CDR1 and CDR2: SGHRS, YFSETQ. The ends were cut back, 0 bases at V and 4 bases at J, with 16 bases in the middle. This CDR3 is 16 amino acids long. In DNA, the CDR3 is TGCGCCAGCAGCTTGGATGTGGGGACCGCGGGAGAGACCCAGTACTTC. Protein product: CASSLDVGTAGETQYF.

The rearrangement joins TRBV25-1 to TRBJ2-7; no definite D call. V lost 8 bases, J lost 2 bases, and 10 bases lay in between. The CDR3 contains 12 residues. Germline assignment: CDR1 MGHDK and CDR2 SYGVNS. CDR3 DNA sequence: TGTGCCAGCGGTCACAGCCCCTACGAGCAGTACTTC. It codes for CASGHSPYEQYF.

V is TRBV10-3 and J is TRBJ1-1; D is unclear. V was trimmed by 0 bases and J by 2 bases, leaving 22 bases between them. The germline V gene encodes CDR1 ENHRY and CDR2 SYGVKD. The CDR3 spans 19 residues. DNA of the CDR3: TGTGCCATCAGTGAGTCCCAGGCCCCGACCAGCCGACGCAACACTGAAGCTTTCTTT. Protein: CAISESQAPTSRRNTEAFF.

The chain has TRBV7-9 and TRBJ2-1, with D uncertain. Germline V gene sequence: CDR1 SEHNR, CDR2 FQNEAQ (reference sequence). This CDR3 is 15 amino acids long. The germline V and J ends were trimmed by 1 base and 4 bases, with 11 bases remaining between them. The CDR3 DNA follows: TGTGCCAGCAGCTTAGAGGTTAGCCTATACAATGAGCAGTTCTTC. Its translation is CASSLEVSLYNEQFF.

A few counts support this clone. The V call is TRBV11-2, the J call TRBJ1-1; D call uncertain. V shed 1 base and J shed 10 bases, with 7 bases lying between them. The CDR3 covers 11 residues. The V gene's germline CDR1 is SGHAT and CDR2 FQNNGV. The CDR3 protein is CASSLGIAAFF. The CDR3 DNA reads as TGTGCCAGCAGCTTAGGAATTGCAGCTTTCTTT.

J is TRBJ1-2 and V is TRBV18; possibly TRBD1 for D (6 bases). The CDR3 runs 15 residues. Germline-derived CDR1 and CDR2 are KGHSH and LQKENI. V was cut by 2 bases and J by 3 bases, with 13 bases left in between. CDR3 bases: TGTGCCAGCTCACCAGGCCGGGGGCTTGACTATGGCTACACCTTC. Its translation is CASSPGRGLDYGYTF.

The chain employs TRBV30 and TRBJ1-1, with unresolved D. The CDR3 has 13 residues. Germline values: CDR1 GTSNPN, CDR2 SVGIG (reference sequence). V was trimmed by 1 base and J by 3 bases, leaving 9 bases between them. CDR3 residues: CAWSGRVDTEAFF. For the CDR3, the DNA is TGTGCCTGGAGTGGTAGGGTCGACACTGAAGCTTTCTTT.

The chain uses TRBV2 and TRBJ2-7; D unclear. Between the trimmed V and J ends, which lost 5 bases and 2 bases, there was a span of 16 bases. CDR3 size: 15 residues. CDR1 and CDR2 (germline): SNHLY, FYNNEI. The CDR3: CASSKNSMGPYEQYF. CDR3 coding DNA: TGTGCCAGCAGTAAGAATTCCATGGGCCCCTACGAGCAGTACTTC.

The J gene is TRBJ2-7, the V gene TRBV6-4; D not certain. This CDR3 is built from 13 residues. The germline V gene encodes CDR1 MRHNA and CDR2 SNTAGT. V shed 5 bases and J shed 3 bases, with 11 bases lying between them. CDR3 coding DNA: TGTGCCAGCAGTTACAACAGCTTCTACGAGCAGTACTTC. Amino acids: CASSYNSFYEQYF.

The chain employs TRBV5-1 and TRBJ2-3; 10 positions match TRBD2. The CDR3 is made up of 16 amino acids. V was clipped by 4 bases and J by 4 bases; unmatched bases: 9. The germline CDR1 and CDR2 sequences are SGHRS and YFSETQ. The CDR3 DNA sequence: TGCGCCAGCAGCCCCCCTAGCGGGAGTGGCGCAGATACGCAGTATTTT. Translation gives CASSPPSGSGADTQYF.

This clone was detected once. The chain couples TRBV10-3 to TRBJ2-1; TRBD2 matches 12 bases. Germline V gene data show CDR1 as ENHRY and CDR2 as SYGVKD. After removal of 4 bases from V and 15 bases from J, the junction contained 7 bases not matched to a gene. This CDR3 has 13 amino acids. DNA for the CDR3: TGTGCCATCAGTGCTAGCGGGAGGGGCCATCGGTTCTTC. As protein: CAISASGRGHRFF.

The chain recombines TRBV30 with TRBJ2-5; TRBD1 matches 7 bases. The V gene end was trimmed by 1 base and the J gene end by 5 bases; junction bases not matched to a gene: 4. Germline V gene data show CDR1 as GTSNPN and CDR2 as SVGIG (reference sequence). This CDR3 has 13 residues. CDR3 sequence reads: CAWSAVGGETQYF. The CDR3 DNA reads TGTGCCTGGAGTGCTGTAGGGGGCGAGACCCAGTACTTC. Full variable domain (rest looked up from reference TRBV30 and TRBJ2-5): SQTIHQWPATLVQPVGSPLSLECTVEGTSNPNLYWYRQAAGRGLQLLFYSVGIGQISSEVPQNLSASRPQDRQFILSSKKLLLSDSGFYLCAWSAVGGETQYFGPGTRLLVL.

This clone was seen only a few times. This chain connects TRBV30 to TRBJ2-7; no clear D gene. Germline V CDR1 and CDR2: GTSNPN, SVGIG (reference sequence). The CDR3 sequence is 13 residues long. Trimming cost V 0 bases and J 6 bases, with 12 bases left between them. CDR3: CAWSVGSWGEQYF. The CDR3 coding sequence is TGTGCCTGGAGTGTAGGTAGCTGGGGCGAGCAGTACTTC.

The chain combines TRBV5-1 with TRBJ2-2, with D possibly being TRBD2 (5 bases). CDR1 is SGHRS and CDR2 is YFSETQ in the germline V gene. With 3 bases removed from V and 5 bases from J, the gap between germline ends came to 14 bases. This CDR3 contains 15 residues. The CDR3 loop reads CASSSGHRETGELFF. The DNA of the CDR3 is TGCGCCAGCAGCTCCGGTCATAGGGAGACCGGGGAGCTGTTTTTT.

The chain recombines TRBV11-3 with TRBJ2-7; D may correspond to TRBD1 or TRBD2 (5 bases each). V was pared by 0 bases and J by 5 bases, with 14 bases between. Germline V gene lookup returns CDR1 SGHNT and CDR2 YENEEA. This CDR3 is built from 15 residues. CDR3 DNA: TGTGCCAGCAGCTTAGACCGGGGCCCAGGGAACGAGCAGTACTTC. As protein: CASSLDRGPGNEQYF.

This clone was detected only a few times. The rearrangement links TRBV6-6 to TRBJ2-1; no definite D call. The CDR3 runs to 13 residues. Germline V gene data show CDR1 as MNHNY and CDR2 as SVGAGI (reference sequence). The V end was cut by 2 bases, the J end by 7 bases, with 9 bases between. The CDR3 DNA is TGTGCCAGCAGTTACCCTACCTTGAATGAGCAGTTCTTC. Translating it yields CASSYPTLNEQFF.

A single count supports this clone. The chain carries TRBV19 and TRBJ2-3, with D possibly being TRBD1 (5 bases). This CDR3 is built from 18 residues. The germline gives CDR1 LNHDA, CDR2 SQIVND (reference sequence). V was shortened by 6 bases and J by 2 bases, with 24 bases between the two germline ends. The CDR3, as DNA: TGTGCCAGTAGCCGAATCCCAGGGTTTAGCTTGGACACAGATACGCAGTATTTT. It yields the protein CASSRIPGFSLDTDTQYF.